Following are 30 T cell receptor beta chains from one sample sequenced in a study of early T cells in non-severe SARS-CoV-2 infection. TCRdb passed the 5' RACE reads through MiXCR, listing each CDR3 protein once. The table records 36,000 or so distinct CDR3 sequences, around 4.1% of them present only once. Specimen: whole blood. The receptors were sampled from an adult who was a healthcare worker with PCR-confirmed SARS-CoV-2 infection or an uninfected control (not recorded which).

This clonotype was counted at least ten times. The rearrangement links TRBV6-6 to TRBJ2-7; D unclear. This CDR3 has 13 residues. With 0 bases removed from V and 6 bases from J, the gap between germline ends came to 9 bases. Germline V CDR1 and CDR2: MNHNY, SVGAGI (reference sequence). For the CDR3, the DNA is TGTGCCAGCAGTTACTCGAAAGTGCGCGAGCAGTACTTC. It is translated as CASSYSKVREQYF.

The CDR3 loop is CASSQEPGLGGTGELFF. In nucleotides, the CDR3 is TGCGCCAGCAGCCAAGAGCCAGGGCTAGGCGGCACCGGGGAGCTGTTTTTT. This chain connects TRBV4-3 to TRBJ2-2; D is perhaps TRBD1 (5 bases). The germline V gene encodes CDR1 LGHNA and CDR2 YSLEER. Trimming removed 0 bases from V and 4 bases from J, with 15 bases in between. The CDR3 spans 17 residues.

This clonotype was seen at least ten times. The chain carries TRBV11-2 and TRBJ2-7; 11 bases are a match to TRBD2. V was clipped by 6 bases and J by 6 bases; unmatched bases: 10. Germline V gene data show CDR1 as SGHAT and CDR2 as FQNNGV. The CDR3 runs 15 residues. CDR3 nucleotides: TGTGCCAGCAGTAGACTTAGCGGGAGGGCCTTCGAGCAGTACTTC. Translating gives CASSRLSGRAFEQYF. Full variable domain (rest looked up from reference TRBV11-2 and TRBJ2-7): EAGVAQSPRYKIIEKRQSVAFWCNPISGHATLYWYQQILGQGPKLLIQFQNNGVVDDSQLPKDRFSAERLKGVDSTLKIQPAKLEDSAVYLCASSRLSGRAFEQYFGPGTRLTVT.

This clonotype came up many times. CDR3 DNA: TGTGCCAGCAGCGGGCCAGGGTCTAGCACAGATACGCAGTATTTT. Residues: CASSGPGSSTDTQYF. V gene TRBV7-9 combines with J gene TRBJ2-3, with D maybe TRBD1 (5 bases). Trimming removed 5 bases from V and 0 bases from J, with 12 bases in between. The CDR3 contains 15 residues. CDR1 is SEHNR and CDR2 is FQNEAQ in the germline V gene (reference sequence).

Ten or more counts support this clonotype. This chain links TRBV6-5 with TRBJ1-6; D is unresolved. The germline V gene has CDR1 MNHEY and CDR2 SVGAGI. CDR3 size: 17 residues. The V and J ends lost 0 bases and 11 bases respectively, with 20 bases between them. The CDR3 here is CASSYSYAGQDGTPLHF. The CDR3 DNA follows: TGTGCCAGCAGTTACTCTTATGCTGGGCAGGATGGGACACCCCTCCACTTT.

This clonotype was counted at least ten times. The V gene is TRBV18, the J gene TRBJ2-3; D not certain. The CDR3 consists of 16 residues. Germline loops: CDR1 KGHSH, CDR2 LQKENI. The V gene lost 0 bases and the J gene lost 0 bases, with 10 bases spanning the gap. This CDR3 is CASSPPALPSTDTQYF. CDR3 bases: TGTGCCAGCTCACCACCGGCCTTGCCTAGCACAGATACGCAGTATTTT.

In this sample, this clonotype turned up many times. The CDR3 reads CASSIEMGQGNYGYTF. In DNA form, the CDR3 reads TGTGCCAGTAGTATAGAGATGGGACAGGGAAACTATGGCTACACCTTC. J is TRBJ1-2 and V is TRBV19, with 9 positions matching TRBD1. V was pared by 0 bases and J by 2 bases, with 4 bases of the junction left unmatched. The CDR3 loop spans 16 amino acids. CDR1 is LNHDA, CDR2 SQIVND, per germline (reference sequence).

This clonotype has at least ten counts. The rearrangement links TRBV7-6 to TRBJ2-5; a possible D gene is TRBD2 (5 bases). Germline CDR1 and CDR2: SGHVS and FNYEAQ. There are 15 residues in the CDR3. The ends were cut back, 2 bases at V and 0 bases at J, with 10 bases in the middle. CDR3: CASSLQADYQETQYF. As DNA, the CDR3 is TGTGCCAGCAGCTTACAGGCGGACTACCAAGAGACCCAGTACTTC. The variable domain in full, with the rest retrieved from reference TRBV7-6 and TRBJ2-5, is GAGVSQSPRYKVTKRGQDVALRCDPISGHVSLYWYRQALGQGPEFLTYFNYEAQQDKSGLPNDRFSAERPEGSISTLTIQRTEQRDSAMYRCASSLQADYQETQYFGPGTRLLVL.

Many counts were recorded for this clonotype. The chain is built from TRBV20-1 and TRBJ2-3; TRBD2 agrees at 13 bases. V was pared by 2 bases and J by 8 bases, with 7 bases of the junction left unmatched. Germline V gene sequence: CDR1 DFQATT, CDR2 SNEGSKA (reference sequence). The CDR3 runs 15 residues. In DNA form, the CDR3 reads TGCAGTGCTAGACGACTAGCGGGGGGACACTCTACGCAGTATTTT. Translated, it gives CSARRLAGGHSTQYF.

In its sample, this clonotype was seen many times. The CDR3 nucleotides read TGTGCCAGCACTGGAGCGGGAGGGCCGGGCACCGGGGAGCTGTTTTTT. Residues: CASTGAGGPGTGELFF. The rearrangement joins TRBV27 to TRBJ2-2; 10 nucleotides line up with TRBD2. V dropped 7 bases and J dropped 4; count of bases not matched to a gene: 9. Per the germline V gene, CDR1 is MNHEY and CDR2 is SMNVEV (reference sequence). There are 16 residues in the CDR3.

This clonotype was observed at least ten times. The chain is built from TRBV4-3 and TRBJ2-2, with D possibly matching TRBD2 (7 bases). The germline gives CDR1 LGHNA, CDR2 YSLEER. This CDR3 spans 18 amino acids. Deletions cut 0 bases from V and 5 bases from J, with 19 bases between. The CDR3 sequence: CASSQDLTGGRVTGELFF. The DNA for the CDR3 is TGCGCCAGCAGCCAAGATCTGACGGGGGGCCGCGTTACCGGGGAGCTGTTTTTT.

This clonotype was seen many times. The CDR3 protein is CASSLASGVAWEQFF. For the CDR3, the DNA is TGTGCCAGCAGCTTAGCTAGCGGGGTCGCATGGGAGCAGTTCTTC. J is TRBJ2-1 and V is TRBV7-2, with 8 bases aligning to TRBD2. CDR1 is SGHTA and CDR2 is FQGNSA in the germline V gene. There are 15 residues in the CDR3. V was pared by 0 bases and J by 10 bases, with 8 bases of the junction left unmatched.

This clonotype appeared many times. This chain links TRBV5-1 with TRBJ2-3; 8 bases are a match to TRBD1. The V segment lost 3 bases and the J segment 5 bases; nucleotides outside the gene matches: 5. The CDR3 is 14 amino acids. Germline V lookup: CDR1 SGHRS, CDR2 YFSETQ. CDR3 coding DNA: TGCGCCAGCAGCTCAGGGGGCGTGGAAGATACGCAGTATTTT. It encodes CASSSGGVEDTQYF.

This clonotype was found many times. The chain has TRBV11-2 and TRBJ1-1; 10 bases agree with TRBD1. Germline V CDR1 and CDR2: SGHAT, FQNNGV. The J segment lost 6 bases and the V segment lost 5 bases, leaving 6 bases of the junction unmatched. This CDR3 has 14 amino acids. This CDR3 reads CASSPDDRGPEAFF. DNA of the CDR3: TGTGCCAGCAGCCCCGATGACAGGGGGCCTGAAGCTTTCTTT.

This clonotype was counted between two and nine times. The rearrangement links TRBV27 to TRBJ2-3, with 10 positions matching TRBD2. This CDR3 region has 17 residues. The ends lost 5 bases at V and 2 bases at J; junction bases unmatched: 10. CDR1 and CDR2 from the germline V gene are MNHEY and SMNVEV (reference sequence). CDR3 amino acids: CASSRNPSGGHTDTQYF. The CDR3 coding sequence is TGTGCCAGCAGTAGGAACCCTAGCGGGGGCCACACAGATACGCAGTATTTT.

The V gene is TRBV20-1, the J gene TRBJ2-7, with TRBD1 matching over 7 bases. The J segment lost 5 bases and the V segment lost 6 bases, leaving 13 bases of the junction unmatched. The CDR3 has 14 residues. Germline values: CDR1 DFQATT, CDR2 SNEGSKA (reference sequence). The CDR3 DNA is TGCAGTGCGACTCTCACGACAGGGATGGACGAGCAGTACTTC. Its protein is CSATLTTGMDEQYF.

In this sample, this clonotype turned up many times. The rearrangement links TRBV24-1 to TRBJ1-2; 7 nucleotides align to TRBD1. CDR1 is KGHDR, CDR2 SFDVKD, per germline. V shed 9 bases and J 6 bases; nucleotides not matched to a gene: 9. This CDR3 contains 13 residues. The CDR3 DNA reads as TGTGCCACCGAGGGACAGAGATCCGATGGCTACACCTTC. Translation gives CATEGQRSDGYTF.

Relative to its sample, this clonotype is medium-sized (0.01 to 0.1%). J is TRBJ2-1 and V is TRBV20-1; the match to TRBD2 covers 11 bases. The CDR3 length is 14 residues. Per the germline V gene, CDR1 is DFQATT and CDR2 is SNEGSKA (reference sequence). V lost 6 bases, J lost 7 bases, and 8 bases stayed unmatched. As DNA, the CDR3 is TGCAGTGCCCCGACGCGACTAGCGGGGAATGAGCAGTTCTTC. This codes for CSAPTRLAGNEQFF.

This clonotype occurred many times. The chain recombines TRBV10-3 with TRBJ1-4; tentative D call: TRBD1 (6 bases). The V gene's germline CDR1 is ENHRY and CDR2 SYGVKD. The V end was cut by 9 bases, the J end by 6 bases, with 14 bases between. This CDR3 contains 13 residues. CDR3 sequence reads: CAISGVQDEKLFF. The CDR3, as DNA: TGTGCCATTTCAGGGGTCCAGGATGAAAAACTGTTTTTT.

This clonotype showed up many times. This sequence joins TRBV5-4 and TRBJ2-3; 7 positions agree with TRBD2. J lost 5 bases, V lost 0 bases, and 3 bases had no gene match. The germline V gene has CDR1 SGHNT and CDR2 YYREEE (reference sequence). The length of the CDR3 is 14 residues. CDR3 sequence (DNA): TGTGCCAGCAGCTTGGACTGGGGGGGAGATACGCAGTATTTT. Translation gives CASSLDWGGDTQYF.

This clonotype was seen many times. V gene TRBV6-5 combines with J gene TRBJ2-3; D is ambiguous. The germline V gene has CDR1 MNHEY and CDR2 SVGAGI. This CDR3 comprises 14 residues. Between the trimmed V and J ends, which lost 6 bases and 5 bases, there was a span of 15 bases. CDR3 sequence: CASRNPWAVDTQYF. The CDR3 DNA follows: TGTGCCAGCAGAAACCCATGGGCGGTAGATACGCAGTATTTT.

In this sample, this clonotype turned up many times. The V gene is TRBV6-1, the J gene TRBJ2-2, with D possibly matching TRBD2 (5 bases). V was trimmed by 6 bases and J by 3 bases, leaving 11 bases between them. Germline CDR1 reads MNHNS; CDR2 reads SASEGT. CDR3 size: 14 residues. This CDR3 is CASRIVGDTGELFF. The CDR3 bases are TGTGCCAGCAGGATAGTGGGAGACACCGGGGAGCTGTTTTTT.

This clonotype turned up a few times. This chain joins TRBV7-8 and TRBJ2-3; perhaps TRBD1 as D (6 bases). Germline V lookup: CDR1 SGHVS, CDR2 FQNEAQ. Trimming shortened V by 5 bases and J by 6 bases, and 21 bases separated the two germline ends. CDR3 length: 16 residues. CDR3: CASSPYGQSGADTQYF. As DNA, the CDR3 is TGTGCCAGCAGCCCGTACGGACAGTCCGGGGCGGATACGCAGTATTTT.

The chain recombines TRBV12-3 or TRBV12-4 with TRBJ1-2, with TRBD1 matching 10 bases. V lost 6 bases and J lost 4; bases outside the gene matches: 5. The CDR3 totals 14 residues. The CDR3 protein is CASSPTGGAYGYTF. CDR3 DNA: TGTGCCAGCAGCCCGACAGGGGGCGCCTATGGCTACACCTTC.

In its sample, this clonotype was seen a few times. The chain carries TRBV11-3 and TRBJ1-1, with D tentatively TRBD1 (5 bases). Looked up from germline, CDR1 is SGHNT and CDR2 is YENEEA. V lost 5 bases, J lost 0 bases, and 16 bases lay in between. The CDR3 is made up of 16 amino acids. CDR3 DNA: TGTGCCAGCAGCATTGGGGGTACAGCCATGAACACTGAAGCTTTCTTT. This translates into CASSIGGTAMNTEAFF.

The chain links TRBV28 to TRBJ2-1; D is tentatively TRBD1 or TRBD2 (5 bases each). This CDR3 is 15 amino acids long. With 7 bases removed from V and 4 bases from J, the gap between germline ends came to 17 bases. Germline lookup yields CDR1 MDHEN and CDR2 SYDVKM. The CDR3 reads CASKSRGLGYNEQFF. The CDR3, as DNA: TGTGCCAGCAAATCGAGGGGTTTAGGGTACAATGAGCAGTTCTTC.

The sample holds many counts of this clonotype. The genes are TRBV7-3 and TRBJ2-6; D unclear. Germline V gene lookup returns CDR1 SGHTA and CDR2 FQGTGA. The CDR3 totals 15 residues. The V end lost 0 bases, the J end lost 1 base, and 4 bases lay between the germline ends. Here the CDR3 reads CASSLTRSGANVLTF. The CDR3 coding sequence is TGTGCCAGCAGCTTAACTAGATCTGGGGCCAACGTCCTGACTTTC.

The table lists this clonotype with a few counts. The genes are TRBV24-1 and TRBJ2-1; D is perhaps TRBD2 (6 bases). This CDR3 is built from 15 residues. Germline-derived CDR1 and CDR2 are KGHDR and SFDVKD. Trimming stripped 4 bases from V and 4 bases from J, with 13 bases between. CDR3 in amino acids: CATSDPGLLYNEQFF. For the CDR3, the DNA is TGTGCCACCAGTGACCCGGGACTCTTATACAATGAGCAGTTCTTC.

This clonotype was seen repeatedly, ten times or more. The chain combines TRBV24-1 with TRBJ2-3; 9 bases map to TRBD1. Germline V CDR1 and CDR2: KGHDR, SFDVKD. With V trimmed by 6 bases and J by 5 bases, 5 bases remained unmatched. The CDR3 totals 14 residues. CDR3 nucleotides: TGTGCCACCAGTTTCGACAGGGGGGGAGATACGCAGTATTTT. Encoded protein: CATSFDRGGDTQYF.

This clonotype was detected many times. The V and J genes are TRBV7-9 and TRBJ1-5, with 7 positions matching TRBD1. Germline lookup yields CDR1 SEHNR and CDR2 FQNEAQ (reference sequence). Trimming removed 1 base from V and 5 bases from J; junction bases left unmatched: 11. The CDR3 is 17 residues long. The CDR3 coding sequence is TGTGCCAGCAGCTTAGGCCTGACAGGGTTCGTTGATCAGCCCCAGCATTTT. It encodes CASSLGLTGFVDQPQHF.